This T cell receptor (beta chain) derives from a study of cytomegalovirus exposure and HLA in healthy donors. In regard to this clone: What it recognizes is unknown.

The V end lost 0 bases, the J end lost 2 bases, and 9 bases lay between the germline ends. The CDR3 length is 16 residues. In germline, CDR1 is SGDLS, CDR2 YYNGEE. General study results and limits: A later analysis linked roughly 17,000 TCR beta sequences to HLA alleles at 0.05 false discovery rate. Earlier analysis yielded a pattern in which most TCR beta V segments were productive about 87% or about 30% of the time. With further analysis later on, most CMV-associated TCR beta chains appeared HLA-restricted.

The primer mix had 60 Vbeta and 13 Jbeta primers. Sequencing was performed with immunoSEQ multiplex PCR; in TCRdb, only in-frame clones are kept and a portion is missing. The sample consists of roughly 100,000 clones, 77% of them appearing once. The chain uses TRBV9 and TRBJ2-6, with D tentatively TRBD1 (6 bases). Sample: PBMCs. The receptor comes from a male donor in good health and CMV-seropositive. DNA of the CDR3: TGTGCCAGCAGCGTAGAGGGGACAACTGGGGCCAACGTCCTGACTTTC. Amino acids: CASSVEGTTGANVLTF. Drawing the rest from reference TRBV9 and TRBJ2-6, the complete variable domain is DSGVTQTPKHLITATGQRVTLRCSPRSGDLSVYWYQQSLDQGLQFLIQYYNGEERAKGNILERFSAQQFPDLHSELNLSSLELGDSALYFCASSVEGTTGANVLTFGAGSRLTVL.